Listed below are T cell receptor beta chains from one sample, sequenced in a study of T cell responses to AZD1222 COVID-19 vaccine. Sequencing used immunoSEQ multiplex PCR; TCRdb keeps in-frame clones, though not all of them. The profile shows roughly 120,000 clones, 85% to 90% of them singletons. Sequencing used peripheral blood, obtained 28 days after the second AZD1222 dose. These TCRs come from an adult who received the AZD1222 COVID-19 vaccine. Each CDR3 is given with its conserved first and last residue. The D gene is left open where the match is weak. The size of a clone is reported for some rows only, either as once, few or many, or as a class for expanded clones.

J gene,clone size,D gene,V gene,CDR3 protein,CDR3 DNA
TRBJ2-1,once,TRBD1,TRBV9,CASSARWDSTNNEQFF,TGTGCCAGCAGCGCCCGTTGGGACAGCACTAACAATGAGCAGTTCTTC
TRBJ1-6,once,NA,TRBV28,CASSWGQTPGTYNSPLHF,TGTGCCAGCAGTTGGGGACAAACCCCCGGTACCTATAATTCACCCCTCCACTTT
TRBJ2-5,NA,TRBD2,TRBV15,CATSRDRTSGGRQETQYF,TGTGCCACCAGCAGAGATCGGACTAGCGGGGGGAGGCAAGAGACCCAGTACTTC
TRBJ2-1,NA,TRBD1,TRBV27,CASSTDREQFF,TGTGCCAGCAGTACGGACAGGGAGCAGTTCTTC
TRBJ2-7,NA,TRBD1,TRBV6-5,CASTPDRGLYEQYF,TGTGCCAGCACCCCCGACAGGGGGCTATACGAGCAGTACTTC
TRBJ1-1,NA,TRBD1,TRBV10-1,CASRDGTGLNTEAFF,TGCGCCAGCAGGGACGGGACAGGGTTGAACACTGAAGCTTTCTTT
TRBJ1-3,few,NA,TRBV4-1,CASSQEGGLSSGNTIYF,TGCGCCAGCAGCCAAGAGGGGGGACTGAGCTCTGGAAACACCATATATTTT
TRBJ2-2,NA,NA,TRBV6-5,CASRGGLGAGELFF,TGTGCCAGCAGGGGGGGCCTCGGGGCCGGGGAGCTGTTTTTT
TRBJ1-1,NA,NA,TRBV25-1,CASSPGDFQSNTEAFF,TGTGCCAGCAGCCCAGGCGATTTTCAATCGAACACTGAGGCTTTCTTT
TRBJ1-2,once,TRBD1,TRBV11-1,CASSRQGGNYGYTF,TGTGCCAGCAGCCGACAGGGGGGAAACTATGGCTACACCTTC
TRBJ1-2,NA,NA,TRBV28,CASSLSLYGYTF,TGTGCCAGCAGTTTATCCCTCTATGGCTACACCTTC
TRBJ1-2,NA,TRBD1,TRBV18,CASSPPGQGSGYTF,TGTGCCAGCTCACCACCCGGACAGGGGTCTGGCTACACCTTC
TRBJ2-3,NA,NA,TRBV7-8,CASSLDKTTDTQYF,TGTGCCAGCAGCTTAGACAAGACCACAGATACGCAGTATTTT
TRBJ1-3,NA,NA,TRBV9,CASSVEAGGTGNTIYF,TGTGCCAGCAGCGTAGAGGCAGGTGGGACTGGAAACACCATATATTTT
TRBJ1-5,NA,TRBD1,TRBV5-1,CASSLGTGNQPQHF,TGCGCCAGCAGCCTCGGGACAGGGAATCAGCCCCAGCATTTT
TRBJ1-1,NA,TRBD1,TRBV30,CAWSKQGRVTEAFF,TGTGCCTGGAGTAAACAGGGGAGAGTTACTGAAGCTTTCTTT
TRBJ2-2,NA,NA,TRBV4-3,CASSQVGAGTGELFF,TGCGCCAGCAGCCAAGTCGGGGCGGGCACCGGGGAGCTGTTTTTT
TRBJ1-1,NA,NA,TRBV7-3,CASSLGADLVVSEAFF,TGTGCCAGCAGCTTAGGGGCGGATTTGGTTGTGTCTGAAGCTTTCTTT
TRBJ2-7,once,NA,TRBV4-1,CASSQDLVGGNSYEQYF,TGCGCCAGCAGCCAAGATCTGGTAGGGGGAAACTCCTACGAGCAGTACTTC
TRBJ2-2,NA,NA,TRBV10-3,CATSRTPKADTGELFF,TGTGCCACTAGCCGGACTCCAAAGGCGGACACCGGGGAGCTGTTTTTT
TRBJ2-5,NA,TRBD2,TRBV5-1,CASSPRGGGRETQYF,TGCGCCAGCAGCCCTCGCGGGGGGGGTAGAGAGACCCAGTACTTC
TRBJ1-5,NA,NA,TRBV6-5,CASSYSGRKDQPQHF,TGTGCCAGCAGTTACTCGGGCAGGAAAGATCAGCCCCAGCATTTT
TRBJ2-2,NA,TRBD2,TRBV24-1,CATSDFVSRGGRTGELFF,TGTGCCACCAGTGATTTTGTCTCGCGGGGGGGCCGCACCGGGGAGCTGTTTTTT
TRBJ1-4,NA,NA,TRBV7-9,CASSLGAHNEKLFF,TGTGCCAGCAGCTTGGGAGCCCATAATGAAAAACTGTTTTTT
TRBJ2-7,NA,TRBD1,TRBV5-5,CASSPGTGQYF,TGTGCCAGCAGCCCCGGGACAGGTCAGTACTTC
TRBJ1-2,NA,TRBD1,TRBV19,CASSPTGNYGYTF,TGTGCCAGTAGTCCGACAGGGAACTATGGCTACACCTTC
TRBJ1-4,NA,TRBD1,TRBV7-2,CASSARTGAKEKLFF,TGTGCCAGCAGCGCGCGGACAGGGGCGAAAGAAAAACTGTTTTTT